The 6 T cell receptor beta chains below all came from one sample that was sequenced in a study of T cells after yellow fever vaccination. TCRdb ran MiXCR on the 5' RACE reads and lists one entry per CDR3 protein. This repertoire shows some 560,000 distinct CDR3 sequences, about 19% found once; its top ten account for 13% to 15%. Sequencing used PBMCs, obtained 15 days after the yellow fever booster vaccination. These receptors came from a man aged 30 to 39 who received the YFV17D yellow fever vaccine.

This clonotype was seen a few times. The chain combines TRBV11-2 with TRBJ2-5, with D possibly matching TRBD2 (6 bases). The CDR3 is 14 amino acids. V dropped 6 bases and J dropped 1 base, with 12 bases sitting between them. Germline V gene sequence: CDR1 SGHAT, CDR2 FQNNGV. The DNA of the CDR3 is TGTGCCAGCAGTCCACGGACTACCCAAGAGACCCAGTACTTC. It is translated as CASSPRTTQETQYF.

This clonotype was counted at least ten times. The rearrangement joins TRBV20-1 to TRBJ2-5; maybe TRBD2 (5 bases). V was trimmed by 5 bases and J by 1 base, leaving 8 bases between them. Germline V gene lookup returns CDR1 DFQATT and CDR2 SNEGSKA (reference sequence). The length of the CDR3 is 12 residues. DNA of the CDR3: TGCAGTGCTCGCCGGGGCCAAGAGACCCAGTACTTC. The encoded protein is CSARRGQETQYF.

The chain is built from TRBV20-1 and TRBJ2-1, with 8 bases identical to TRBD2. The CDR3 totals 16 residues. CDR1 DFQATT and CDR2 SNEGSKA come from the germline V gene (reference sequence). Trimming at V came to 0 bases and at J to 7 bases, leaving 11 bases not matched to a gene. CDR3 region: CSARDRRRLATNEQFF. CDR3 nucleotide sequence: TGCAGTGCTAGAGATAGGAGGAGACTAGCGACAAATGAGCAGTTCTTC.

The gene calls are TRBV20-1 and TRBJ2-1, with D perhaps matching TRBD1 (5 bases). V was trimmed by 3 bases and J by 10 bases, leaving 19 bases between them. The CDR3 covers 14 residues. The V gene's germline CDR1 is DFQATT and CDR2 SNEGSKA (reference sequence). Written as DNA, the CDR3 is TGCAGTGCTAGCAGAGGACACCGGGTCAAAGAGCAGTTCTTC. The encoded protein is CSASRGHRVKEQFF.

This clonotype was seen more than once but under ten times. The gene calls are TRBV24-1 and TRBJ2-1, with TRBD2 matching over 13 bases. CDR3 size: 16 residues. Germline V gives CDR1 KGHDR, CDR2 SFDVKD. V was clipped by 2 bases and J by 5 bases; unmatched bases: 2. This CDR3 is CATSDYGTSGNNEQFF. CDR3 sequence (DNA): TGTGCCACCAGTGATTATGGGACTAGCGGGAACAATGAGCAGTTCTTC.

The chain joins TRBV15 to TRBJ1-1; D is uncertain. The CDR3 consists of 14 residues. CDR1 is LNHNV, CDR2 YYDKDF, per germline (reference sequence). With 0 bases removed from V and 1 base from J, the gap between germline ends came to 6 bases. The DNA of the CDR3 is TGTGCCACCAGCAGAGAAAGGGAGAACACTGAAGCTTTCTTT. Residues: CATSRERENTEAFF.